The 5 T cell receptor beta chains presented below share a single source sample, sequenced in a study of blood T cell repertoires in COVID-19. Generated by immunoSEQ multiplex PCR, the TCRdb table keeps only in-frame clones and is missing some. Here the sample spans 150,000 to 200,000 clones, approximately 90% being singletons. Sequencing was performed on peripheral blood. These receptors were collected from a man aged 18 to 29 with active or convalescent COVID-19.

The chain has TRBV19 and TRBJ1-5; D gene uncertain. The CDR3 covers 15 residues. Germline V lookup: CDR1 LNHDA, CDR2 SQIVND (reference sequence). The V gene lost 1 base and the J gene lost 3 bases, with 10 bases spanning the gap. The CDR3 DNA is TGTGCCAGTAGTATAGGTGGGAGCGACAATCAGCCCCAGCATTTT. Translation: CASSIGGSDNQPQHF.

Here the CDR3 DNA reads TGTGCCAGTAGTATGGAGGGGGAGGGCCCCTTGGATTCACCCCTCCACTTT. This sequence encodes CASSMEGEGPLDSPLHF. The gene calls are TRBV19 and TRBJ1-6; TRBD1 might be the D (6 bases). The CDR3 spans 17 residues. Germline V CDR1 and CDR2: LNHDA, SQIVND (reference sequence). V lost 3 bases, J lost 8 bases, and 20 bases lay in between.

The V call is TRBV24-1, the J call TRBJ1-2; 7 positions match TRBD1. Germline CDR1 reads KGHDR; CDR2 reads SFDVKD. With V trimmed by 4 bases and J by 6 bases, 7 bases remained unmatched. CDR3 length equals 14 residues. CDR3 DNA: TGTGCCACCAGTGACTGGGACAGCAGTCATGGCTACACCTTC. This codes for CATSDWDSSHGYTF.

V is TRBV7-6 and J is TRBJ1-2, with TRBD1 identical over 9 bases. The CDR3 extends over 15 amino acids. The V gene's germline CDR1 is SGHVS and CDR2 FNYEAQ. V was pared by 4 bases and J by 5 bases, with 8 bases of the junction left unmatched. CDR3 bases: TGTGCCAGCAGCTGGGACGGGACAGGGCGGTATGGCTACACCTTC. This translates into CASSWDGTGRYGYTF.

The chain carries TRBV27 and TRBJ1-2, with D unresolved. The germline V gene encodes CDR1 MNHEY and CDR2 SMNVEV (reference sequence). The CDR3 is 16 residues long. Trimming took 7 bases from V and 6 from J, leaving 24 bases between them. CDR3 nucleotide sequence: TGTGCCAGCAACCCGAGGCTGGACTTGATCCCCAATGGCTACACCTTC. Protein sequence: CASNPRLDLIPNGYTF.